The 22 T cell receptor beta chains reported below all come from one sample, sequenced in a study of T-cell memory formation after mild COVID-19. MiXCR, applied by TCRdb to the 5' RACE reads, yields one record per CDR3 protein. Of a few hundred thousand distinct CDR3 sequences detected, roughly a fifth appear once; the ten largest clones hold around 20%. The sequenced sample was PBMCs or a T cell subset sorted from them (not recorded which). These receptors were collected from a man aged 18-30 years who had mild COVID-19 (a few samples of this study predate the infection). Cell type and time point are not known.

The chain links TRBV4-2 to TRBJ2-1; the D gene is possibly TRBD2 (6 bases). The germline CDR1 and CDR2 sequences are LGHNA and YNFKEQ. Trimming shortened V by 3 bases and J by 8 bases, and 17 bases separated the two germline ends. The CDR3 contains 15 residues. CDR3 residues: CASSQASTRSHEQFF. CDR3 coding DNA: TGTGCCAGCAGCCAGGCCTCGACTAGATCCCATGAGCAGTTCTTC.

This chain connects TRBV4-1 to TRBJ2-7, with 7 bases that match TRBD1. This CDR3 comprises 14 residues. Germline assignment: CDR1 MGHRA and CDR2 YSYEKL. The V and J ends lost 4 bases and 3 bases, in that order; junction bases with no gene match: 6. CDR3 amino acids: CASSRQGLIYEQYF. Here the CDR3 DNA reads TGCGCCAGCAGCCGACAGGGCCTCATCTACGAGCAGTACTTC.

J is TRBJ1-2 and V is TRBV6-6, with no clear D. Trimming stripped 4 bases from V and 2 bases from J, with 14 bases between. Germline CDR1 is MNHNY and CDR2 is SVGAGI (reference sequence). This CDR3 spans 15 amino acids. CDR3 sequence reads: CASSWSGIRNYGYTF. CDR3 bases: TGTGCCAGCAGTTGGTCCGGGATTCGAAACTATGGCTACACCTTC.

This clonotype was detected only a few times. This chain links TRBV5-1 with TRBJ2-7; 7 nucleotides line up with TRBD1. There are 14 residues in the CDR3. Germline V CDR1 and CDR2: SGHRS, YFSETQ. With 1 base clipped from V and 3 bases from J, the junction kept 4 bases outside the gene matches. For the CDR3, the DNA is TGCGCCAGCAGCTTGCCGGGACAGAACTACGAGCAGTACTTC. Protein sequence: CASSLPGQNYEQYF.

This chain uses TRBV6-1 with TRBJ1-6; maybe TRBD1 (5 bases). Germline CDR1 MNHNS, CDR2 SASEGT. This CDR3 contains 11 residues. Trimming removed 2 bases at V and 15 bases at J, with 8 bases between. CDR3 protein: CASSELGVLHF. The DNA of the CDR3 is TGTGCCAGCAGTGAATTGGGGGTCCTCCACTTT.

V usage is TRBV5-1 and J usage is TRBJ2-5; no clear D. Germline values: CDR1 SGHRS, CDR2 YFSETQ. The V gene lost 0 bases and the J gene lost 5 bases, with 14 bases spanning the gap. CDR3 length equals 15 residues. CDR3 in amino acids: CASSLASLEQETQYF. The CDR3 DNA is TGCGCCAGCAGCTTGGCTAGTCTAGAGCAGGAGACCCAGTACTTC. The full variable domain, with the rest looked up from reference TRBV5-1 and TRBJ2-5, is KAGVTQTPRYLIKTRGQQVTLSCSPISGHRSVSWYQQTPGQGLQFLFEYFSETQRNKGNFPGRFSGRQFSNSRSEMNVSTLELGDSALYLCASSLASLEQETQYFGPGTRLLVL.

This clonotype was counted between two and nine times. The rearrangement joins TRBV21-1 to TRBJ1-1; the table's D call, TRBD1, was not checked against the DNA. TRBV21-1 is recorded as a pseudogene. This CDR3 spans 15 amino acids. The CDR3 region is CATLLEDIENTEAFF. In nucleotides, the CDR3 is TGTGCCACCCTACTTGAGGACATCGAGAACACTGAAGCTTTCTTT.

This clonotype has just a few counts. The chain combines TRBV7-8 with TRBJ2-1, with D perhaps matching TRBD2 (6 bases). Germline CDR1 and CDR2: SGHVS and FQNEAQ. Trimming took 0 bases from V and 5 from J, leaving 11 bases between them. The CDR3 runs to 15 residues. The CDR3 sequence is CASSLAEGIHNEQFF. The CDR3 DNA reads TGTGCCAGCAGCTTAGCGGAGGGAATCCACAATGAGCAGTTCTTC.

This clonotype has more than one count but fewer than ten. The chain recombines TRBV11-1 with TRBJ2-3; D possibly corresponds to TRBD1 (5 bases). V was shortened by 6 bases and J by 1 base, with 11 bases between the two germline ends. Per germline, CDR1 SGHAT and CDR2 FQDESV (reference sequence). The CDR3 runs to 14 residues. The CDR3 DNA reads TGTGCCAGCAGTCGGACACGGCGCACAGATACGCAGTATTTT. It yields the protein CASSRTRRTDTQYF.

This clonotype appeared a few times. The J gene is TRBJ1-4, the V gene TRBV12-3 or TRBV12-4, with 7 bases that match TRBD1. V lost 6 bases to trimming and J lost 4 bases; unmatched junction nucleotides: 2. The CDR3 totals 13 residues. The CDR3 DNA reads as TGTGCCAGCAGCCGACAGGGTAATGAAAAACTGTTTTTT. It encodes CASSRQGNEKLFF.

The chain is built from TRBV4-3 and TRBJ1-2; tentatively, D is TRBD1 (6 bases). V lost 0 bases and J lost 8, with 13 bases in between. Germline V lookup: CDR1 LGHNA, CDR2 YSLEER. This CDR3 spans 14 amino acids. CDR3 in DNA: TGCGCCAGCAGCCAAGATATCCTAGGGGGAGGCTACACCTTC. This encodes CASSQDILGGGYTF.

The table lists this clonotype with a count of one. The V and J genes are TRBV4-3 and TRBJ1-4; a weak D match, TRBD1 (5 bases). The CDR3 covers 11 residues. Germline V CDR1 and CDR2: LGHNA, YSLEER. V lost 6 bases and J 12 bases, leaving 11 bases between the germline ends. The CDR3 loop reads CASRSGPELFF. As DNA, the CDR3 is TGCGCCAGCAGATCGGGGCCGGAACTGTTTTTT.

This clonotype was picked up many times. The genes are TRBV5-1 and TRBJ2-5; no clear D. Trimming cost V 0 bases and J 0 bases, with 0 bases left between them. The germline CDR1 and CDR2 sequences are SGHRS and YFSETQ. The CDR3 runs 12 residues. Here the CDR3 DNA reads TGCGCCAGCAGCTTGGACCAAGAGACCCAGTACTTC. Protein product: CASSLDQETQYF.

In this sample, this clonotype turned up a few times. The chain is built from TRBV5-1 and TRBJ2-7, with 10 bases aligning to TRBD2. V was pared by 4 bases and J by 4 bases, with 8 bases of the junction left unmatched. Germline V gene sequence: CDR1 SGHRS, CDR2 YFSETQ. The CDR3 runs to 15 residues. Here the CDR3 reads CASSPSGGVRYEQYV. CDR3 bases: TGCGCCAGCAGCCCTAGCGGGGGTGTTAGGTACGAGCAGTACGTC.

The chain uses TRBV29-1 and TRBJ1-1; TRBD1 is a possible D gene (5 bases). V lost 7 bases to trimming and J lost 5 bases, with 14 bases between them. The CDR3 is 12 amino acids. From germline, CDR1 is SQVTM and CDR2 ANQGSEA. This CDR3 is CSANGARTEAFF. The DNA of the CDR3 is TGCAGCGCAAACGGGGCTAGGACTGAAGCTTTCTTT.

The rearrangement links TRBV2 to TRBJ2-7, with TRBD2 as a possible D gene (6 bases). Trimming shortened V by 8 bases and J by 1 base, and 15 bases separated the two germline ends. Germline V gene lookup returns CDR1 SNHLY and CDR2 FYNNEI. The CDR3 loop spans 14 amino acids. The CDR3 sequence is CASLGDGTSYEQYF. CDR3 DNA: TGTGCCAGCTTAGGGGACGGGACTTCCTACGAGCAGTACTTC.

The rearrangement uses TRBV5-1 and TRBJ2-7; 10 bases map to TRBD1. This CDR3 spans 15 amino acids. Germline V CDR1 and CDR2: SGHRS, YFSETQ. V was clipped by 0 bases and J by 4 bases; unmatched bases: 4. CDR3 DNA: TGCGCCAGCAGCTTGGGACAGGGGGCGAGGTACGAGCAGTACGTC. Its translation is CASSLGQGARYEQYV.

The chain links TRBV30 to TRBJ2-3, with D perhaps TRBD2 (6 bases). Trimming took off 1 base at V and 0 bases at J, with 8 bases between the two ends. This CDR3 has 14 amino acids. CDR1 and CDR2 (germline): GTSNPN, SVGIG (reference sequence). The CDR3 nucleotides are TGTGCCTGGAGTGAGGGACTTAGCACAGATACGCAGTATTTT. Protein sequence: CAWSEGLSTDTQYF.

This clonotype appeared a few times. V usage is TRBV9 and J usage is TRBJ1-3, with a tentative D call TRBD1 (5 bases). CDR3 length equals 17 residues. Germline assignment: CDR1 SGDLS and CDR2 YYNGEE. The V end was cut by 0 bases, the J end by 0 bases, with 13 bases between. CDR3 loop: CASSVAEGIISGNTIYF. CDR3 DNA: TGTGCCAGCAGCGTAGCTGAGGGGATTATCTCTGGAAACACCATATATTTT.

This clonotype was counted between two and nine times. The chain recombines TRBV28 with TRBJ2-3; D ambiguous. The CDR3 runs 15 residues. Trimming stripped 4 bases from V and 2 bases from J, with 13 bases between. Looked up from germline, CDR1 is MDHEN and CDR2 is SYDVKM. CDR3 protein: CASSSTPQLTDTQYF. DNA for the CDR3: TGTGCCAGCAGTTCGACCCCCCAGCTCACAGATACGCAGTATTTT.

In its sample, this clonotype was seen a few times. This chain connects TRBV6-5 to TRBJ1-6; a possible D gene is TRBD1 (5 bases). Germline CDR1 reads MNHEY; CDR2 reads SVGAGI. Trimming removed 1 base from V and 5 bases from J, with 12 bases in between. This CDR3 is built from 16 residues. DNA of the CDR3: TGTGCCAGCAGTTACTTTCGGGGGTCGGATAATTCACCCCTCCACTTT. Translating gives CASSYFRGSDNSPLHF.

There are a few counts of this clonotype. The chain couples TRBV9 to TRBJ2-1, with D unclear. CDR1 and CDR2 (germline): SGDLS, YYNGEE. This CDR3 is 12 amino acids long. Deletions cut 1 base from V and 10 bases from J, with 9 bases between. In DNA, the CDR3 is TGTGCCAGCAGCGTATCAGAGGTCGAGCAGTTCTTC. Translating it yields CASSVSEVEQFF.